This T cell receptor (beta chain) is drawn from a study of control samples from healthy donors and cancer patients. Here immunoSEQ multiplex PCR was the method, and the copy in TCRdb shows in-frame clones only, minus some. There are over 50,000 clones in the sample; 88% occur only once, and roughly 3.8% lies in the top ten. Sequencing used blood. This clonotype was obtained from a man aged 45-65 years in good health.

CDR3 protein: CASSPRRDNSPLHF. Written as DNA, the CDR3 is TGTGCCAGCTCACCGCGACGGGATAATTCACCCCTCCACTTT. The V gene is TRBV18, the J gene TRBJ1-6; unclear D gene. Per the germline V gene, CDR1 is KGHSH and CDR2 is LQKENI. The CDR3 is 14 residues long. Trimming removed 3 bases at V and 5 bases at J, with 8 bases between.